The T cell receptor (beta chain) under discussion was sequenced for a study of OX40 agonist ivuxolimab in advanced cancers. Produced via immunoSEQ multiplex PCR; TCRdb's table is partial and in-frame only. The sample records about 33,000 clones, approximately 80% being singletons. The source was CD4+ or CD8+ T cells sorted from blood, collected in a trial of the OX40 agonist ivuxolimab. The clonotype was recovered from an adult with an advanced solid tumor such as melanoma, head and neck, liver or kidney cancer.

In DNA, the CDR3 is TGTGCCAGCAGTTTATCCTATGTGGGGACGGGCACTGAAGCTTTCTTT. This gives the protein CASSLSYVGTGTEAFF. The V call is TRBV28, the J call TRBJ1-1, with a weak D call TRBD1 (5 bases). CDR3 length equals 16 residues. The ends were cut back, 1 base at V and 4 bases at J, with 16 bases in the middle. The germline V gene has CDR1 MDHEN and CDR2 SYDVKM.